The text below deals with one T cell receptor beta chain. Per the original data handling: It was from reference gene primer amplification that nucleated cell counts were estimated. Profiled with immunoSEQ multiplex PCR; TCRdb holds only in-frame clones, not every one. Clone size and V and J calls were adopted from that table, with D and trimming inferred from the DNA. The repertoire holds 150,000 to 200,000 clones, with about 80% as singletons. V trimming: 4 bases; J trimming: 6 bases; junction bases outside the gene matches: 7. The CDR3 covers 15 residues. Germline-derived CDR1 and CDR2 are SGHAT and FQNNGV. The data belong to a study of blood T cell repertoires in COVID-19. Study background: The analysed material was cDNA or gDNA that came from T cells, B-cell-depleted T cells, or PBMCs.

The V gene is TRBV11-2, the J gene TRBJ2-1; 9 nucleotides agree with TRBD2. The specimen sequenced was peripheral blood. The receptor comes from a woman of 80 years or more with acute or convalescent COVID-19. The CDR3 coding sequence is TGTGCCAGCAGCTCCCTAGCGGGGTCCACCAATGAGCAGTTCTTC. Its protein is CASSSLAGSTNEQFF.